A selection of T cell receptor beta chains follows, all from one sample in a study of T cell responses to AZD1222 COVID-19 vaccine. Method: immunoSEQ multiplex PCR; TCRdb's copy keeps in-frame clones and lacks some. The table lists roughly 58,000 clones, nearly 90% of them singletons. Material: peripheral blood, obtained 28 days after the second AZD1222 dose. The receptors here all came from an adult who received the AZD1222 COVID-19 vaccine. Both conserved end residues are part of each CDR3. Fields, in order: V gene, D gene, J gene, clone size, CDR3 protein, CDR3 DNA. The D gene is left open where the match is weak. Clone size is shown for a subset of rows, as once, few, many or a class of expanded clone.

v_gene: TRBV9; d_gene: .; j_gene: TRBJ1-5; abundance: .; CDR3aa: CASSVAGDSNQPQHF; CDR3nt: TGTGCCAGCAGCGTAGCCGGGGATTCCAATCAGCCCCAGCATTTT
v_gene: TRBV19; d_gene: .; j_gene: TRBJ2-7; abundance: .; CDR3aa: CASSIKAGNFYEQYF; CDR3nt: TGTGCCAGTAGTATTAAGGCGGGAAACTTTTACGAGCAGTACTTC
v_gene: TRBV11-2; d_gene: .; j_gene: TRBJ2-7; abundance: .; CDR3aa: CASSFPLQEQYF; CDR3nt: TGTGCCAGCAGCTTCCCGCTCCAGGAGCAGTACTTC
v_gene: TRBV19; d_gene: .; j_gene: TRBJ1-1; abundance: .; CDR3aa: CASTPRGVTEAFF; CDR3nt: TGTGCCAGTACACCCAGGGGCGTCACTGAAGCTTTCTTT
v_gene: TRBV20-1; d_gene: TRBD2; j_gene: TRBJ2-1; abundance: .; CDR3aa: CSASVTSGAPNEQFF; CDR3nt: TGCAGTGCTAGTGTAACTAGCGGGGCCCCCAATGAGCAGTTCTTC
v_gene: TRBV5-6; d_gene: .; j_gene: TRBJ2-1; abundance: .; CDR3aa: CASQQIPQVEQFF; CDR3nt: TGTGCCAGTCAGCAGATTCCTCAGGTCGAGCAGTTCTTC
v_gene: TRBV5-6; d_gene: TRBD1; j_gene: TRBJ1-3; abundance: once; CDR3aa: CASSSSGGGNTIYF; CDR3nt: TGTGCCAGCAGCTCCTCAGGGGGCGGAAACACCATATATTTT
v_gene: TRBV7-9; d_gene: .; j_gene: TRBJ1-4; abundance: few; CDR3aa: CASSPAGDSEKLFF; CDR3nt: TGTGCCAGCAGCCCGGCGGGGGATTCAGAAAAACTGTTTTTT
v_gene: TRBV6-5; d_gene: .; j_gene: TRBJ1-5; abundance: .; CDR3aa: CASSPPSNQPQHF; CDR3nt: TGTGCCAGCAGCCCCCCCAGCAATCAGCCCCAGCATTTT
v_gene: TRBV5-1; d_gene: .; j_gene: TRBJ2-2; abundance: .; CDR3aa: CASSLAALANTGELFF; CDR3nt: TGCGCCAGCAGCTTGGCCGCACTAGCGAACACCGGGGAGCTGTTTTTT
v_gene: TRBV3-1/TRBV3-2; d_gene: .; j_gene: TRBJ1-5; abundance: .; CDR3aa: CASSRDDQPQHF; CDR3nt: TGTGCCAGCAGCAGGGACGACCAGCCCCAGCATTTT
v_gene: TRBV4-1; d_gene: .; j_gene: TRBJ2-7; abundance: .; CDR3aa: CASSQDFASGLRYEQYF; CDR3nt: TGCGCCAGCAGCCAAGATTTTGCGAGCGGCTTGAGGTACGAGCAGTACTTC
v_gene: TRBV29-1; d_gene: .; j_gene: TRBJ1-1; abundance: .; CDR3aa: CSAGLGNLEAFF; CDR3nt: TGCAGCGCCGGTTTGGGCAATCTTGAAGCTTTCTTT
v_gene: TRBV15; d_gene: .; j_gene: TRBJ2-7; abundance: .; CDR3aa: CATSRVPVTYEQYF; CDR3nt: TGTGCCACCAGCAGAGTCCCGGTAACCTACGAGCAGTACTTC
v_gene: TRBV5-5; d_gene: TRBD1; j_gene: TRBJ1-4; abundance: .; CDR3aa: CASSNTGTATNEKLFF; CDR3nt: TGTGCCAGCAGTAATACCGGGACAGCAACTAATGAAAAACTGTTTTTT
v_gene: TRBV6-5; d_gene: .; j_gene: TRBJ1-5; abundance: .; CDR3aa: CASSRTDSNQPQHF; CDR3nt: TGTGCCAGCAGTAGGACAGATAGCAATCAGCCCCAGCATTTT
v_gene: TRBV7-2; d_gene: .; j_gene: TRBJ1-4; abundance: .; CDR3aa: CASSLARGKAEKLFF; CDR3nt: TGTGCCAGCAGCTTAGCTAGGGGGAAGGCTGAAAAACTGTTTTTT
v_gene: TRBV6-1; d_gene: .; j_gene: TRBJ1-4; abundance: .; CDR3aa: CASSEVPRGPGEKLFF; CDR3nt: TGTGCCAGCAGTGAGGTCCCCCGGGGGCCAGGTGAAAAACTGTTTTTT
v_gene: TRBV5-8; d_gene: .; j_gene: TRBJ1-5; abundance: once; CDR3aa: CASSLAGYSNQPQHF; CDR3nt: TGTGCCAGCAGCTTGGCAGGGTATAGCAATCAGCCCCAGCATTTT
v_gene: TRBV3-1/TRBV3-2; d_gene: TRBD1; j_gene: TRBJ1-2; abundance: once; CDR3aa: CASRQQGALYGYTF; CDR3nt: TGTGCCAGCAGACAACAGGGGGCCCTTTATGGCTACACCTTC
v_gene: TRBV19; d_gene: .; j_gene: TRBJ1-4; abundance: .; CDR3aa: CASSRLSQNEKLFF; CDR3nt: TGTGCCAGTAGTCGACTCAGCCAGAATGAAAAACTGTTTTTT
v_gene: TRBV7-9; d_gene: TRBD1; j_gene: TRBJ1-1; abundance: .; CDR3aa: CASSLQGGISEAFF; CDR3nt: TGTGCCAGCAGCTTACAGGGGGGAATCAGTGAAGCTTTCTTT
v_gene: TRBV10-1; d_gene: TRBD1; j_gene: TRBJ1-6; abundance: .; CDR3aa: CASSEYRGNSPLHF; CDR3nt: TGCGCCAGCAGTGAGTACAGGGGAAATTCACCCCTCCACTTT
v_gene: TRBV19; d_gene: .; j_gene: TRBJ2-1; abundance: .; CDR3aa: CASSRYQSSDEQFF; CDR3nt: TGTGCCAGTAGTCGTTACCAGTCCTCCGATGAGCAGTTCTTC
v_gene: TRBV9; d_gene: .; j_gene: TRBJ1-6; abundance: .; CDR3aa: CASSVGDPSSYNSPLHF; CDR3nt: TGTGCCAGCAGCGTAGGAGACCCAAGCTCCTATAATTCACCCCTCCACTTT
v_gene: TRBV18; d_gene: .; j_gene: TRBJ2-3; abundance: .; CDR3aa: CASSPPLADTQYF; CDR3nt: TGTGCCAGCTCACCACCGTTAGCAGATACGCAGTATTTT